This TCR beta chain came from a study of CD8 T cells in ankylosing spondylitis (dated by TCRdb to the late 2010s). Looking at the study overall: T cell receptor beta repertoires were profiled in healthy donors and ankylosing spondylitis patients so that disease-linked TCR variants could be found. Peripheral blood samples were taken, and synovial fluid was additionally collected from ankylosing spondylitis patients. The full study cohort comprised approximately 23 ankylosing spondylitis patients and some 100 healthy donors. Results the study describes overall, beyond this receptor: The disease-linked clones were reported to be significantly enriched in matched synovial fluid samples from ankylosing spondylitis patients. In peripheral blood, the disease-linked clones were found at relatively low frequencies and had a CD8+ phenotype. Blood from ankylosing spondylitis patients appeared to be characterized by a TCR beta motif made up of fewer than ten highly homologous amino acid variants. Some motif variants were previously reported in synovial fluid and blood of reactive arthritis patients, suggesting common disease-initiation mechanisms.

Points on this clonotype: Its antigen is currently not known. Nothing much larger sits one base from this clone, and base qualities are not available.

The listed sequencing device is Illumina HiSeq 2500. Quantitative 5'-RACE with molecular barcodes was the method used to prepare the TCR beta libraries. From the authors' description of their analysis: Disease-linked TCR variants were identified with a new computational method built on a probabilistic model of VDJ rearrangement. TCRdb handled the public reads itself, with Q25 trimming in fastp and clone calling in MiXCR, and kept productive beta chains. Each CDR3 protein gets just one entry, which takes the most common genes and DNA from the rows behind it. These V and J calls are TCRdb output, not the study's own analysis. Across this sample there are around 480,000 distinct CDR3 sequences, with roughly 15% seen only once. The top ten hold 1% of the sample. The specimen sequenced was blood, either unsorted or a sorted T cell fraction (not recorded which). The clonotype originates from a male donor with ankylosing spondylitis.

The sequence in DNA is TGCAGCGTTGTTCTCCCCGGCAGGGAAAACACCATATATTTT. It translates as CSVVLPGRENTIYF. The V gene is TRBV29-1 and the J gene is TRBJ1-3; TRBD1 is perhaps the D gene, given 5 matching bases. Including cysteine and phenylalanine, the CDR3 has 14 amino acids. Kept here is only the CDR3 DNA, which spans 42 bases and is read in frame from base 1. Taken from the germline V gene, the CDR1 and CDR2 loops are SQVTM and ANQGSEA. Trimming takes 4 bases from V and 6 bases from J, and the germline ends sit 16 bases apart.